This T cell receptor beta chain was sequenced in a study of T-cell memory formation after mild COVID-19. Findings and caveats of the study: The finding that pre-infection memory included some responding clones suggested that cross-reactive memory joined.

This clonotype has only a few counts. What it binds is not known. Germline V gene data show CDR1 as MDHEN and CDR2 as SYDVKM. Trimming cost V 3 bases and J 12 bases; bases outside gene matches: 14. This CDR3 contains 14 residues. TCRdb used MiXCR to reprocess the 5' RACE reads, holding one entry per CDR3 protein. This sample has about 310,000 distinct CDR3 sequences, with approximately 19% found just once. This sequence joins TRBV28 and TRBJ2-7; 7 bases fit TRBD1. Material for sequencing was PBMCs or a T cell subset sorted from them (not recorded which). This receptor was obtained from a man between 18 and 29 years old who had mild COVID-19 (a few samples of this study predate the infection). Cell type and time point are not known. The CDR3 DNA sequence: TGTGCCAGCAGTTTTCCCCAGGACAGGCTAATATTGTACTTC. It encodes CASSFPQDRLILYF.